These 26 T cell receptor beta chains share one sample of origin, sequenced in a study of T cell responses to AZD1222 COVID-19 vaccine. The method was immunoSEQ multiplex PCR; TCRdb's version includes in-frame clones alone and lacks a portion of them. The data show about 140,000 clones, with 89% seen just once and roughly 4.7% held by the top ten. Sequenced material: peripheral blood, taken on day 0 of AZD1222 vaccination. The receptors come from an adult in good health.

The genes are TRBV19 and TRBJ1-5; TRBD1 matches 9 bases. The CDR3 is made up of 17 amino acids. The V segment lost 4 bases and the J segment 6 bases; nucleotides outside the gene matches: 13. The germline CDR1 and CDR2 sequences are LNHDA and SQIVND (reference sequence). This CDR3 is CASSKTRGTGLIQPQHF. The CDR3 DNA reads TGTGCCAGTAGTAAAACTAGGGGGACAGGGTTGATTCAGCCCCAGCATTTT.

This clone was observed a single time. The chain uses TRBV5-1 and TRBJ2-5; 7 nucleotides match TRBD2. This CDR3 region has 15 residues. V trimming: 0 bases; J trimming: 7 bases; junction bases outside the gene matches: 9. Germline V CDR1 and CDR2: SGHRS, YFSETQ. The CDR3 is CASSLGASGAGTQYF. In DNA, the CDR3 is TGCGCCAGCAGCTTGGGTGCTAGCGGCGCGGGGACCCAGTACTTC.

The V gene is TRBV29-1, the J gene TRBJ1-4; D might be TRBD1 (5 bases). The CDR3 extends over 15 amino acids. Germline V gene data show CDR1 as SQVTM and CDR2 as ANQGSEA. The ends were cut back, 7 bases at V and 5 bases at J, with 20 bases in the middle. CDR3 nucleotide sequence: TGCAGCGCTCACGACCCTACAGGCCAAAATGAAAAACTGTTTTTT. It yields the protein CSAHDPTGQNEKLFF.

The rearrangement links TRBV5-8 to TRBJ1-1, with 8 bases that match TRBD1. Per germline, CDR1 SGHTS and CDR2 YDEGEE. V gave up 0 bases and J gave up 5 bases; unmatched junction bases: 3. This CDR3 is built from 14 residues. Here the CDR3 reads CASSLDDRGTEAFF. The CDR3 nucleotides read TGTGCCAGCAGCTTGGACGACAGGGGAACTGAAGCTTTCTTT.

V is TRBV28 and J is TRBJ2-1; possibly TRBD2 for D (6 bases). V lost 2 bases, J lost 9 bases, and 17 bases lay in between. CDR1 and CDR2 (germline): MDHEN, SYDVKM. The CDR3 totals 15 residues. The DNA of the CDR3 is TGTGCCAGCAGTTTAGGGGGGAATGGTTTCGGTGAGCAGTTCTTC. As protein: CASSLGGNGFGEQFF.

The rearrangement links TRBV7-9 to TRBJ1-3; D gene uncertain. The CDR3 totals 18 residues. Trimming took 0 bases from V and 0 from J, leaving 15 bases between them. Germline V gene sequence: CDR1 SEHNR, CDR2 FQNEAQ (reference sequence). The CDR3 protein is CASSLALREDVSGNTIYF. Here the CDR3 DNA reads TGTGCCAGCAGCTTAGCACTGAGGGAAGACGTCTCTGGAAACACCATATATTTT.

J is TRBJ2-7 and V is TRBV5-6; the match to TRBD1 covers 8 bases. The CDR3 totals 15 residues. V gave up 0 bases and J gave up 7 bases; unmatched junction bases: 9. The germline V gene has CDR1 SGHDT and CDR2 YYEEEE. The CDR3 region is CASSLVGQGMGEQYF. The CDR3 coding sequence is TGTGCCAGCAGCTTGGTAGGACAGGGTATGGGGGAGCAGTACTTC.

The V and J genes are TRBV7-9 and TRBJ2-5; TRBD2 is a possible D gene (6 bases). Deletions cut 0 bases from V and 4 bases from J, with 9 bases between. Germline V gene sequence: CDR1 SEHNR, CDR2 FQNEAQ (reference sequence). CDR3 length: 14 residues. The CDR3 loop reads CASSLAAGRETQYF. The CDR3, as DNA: TGTGCCAGCAGCTTAGCGGCGGGAAGAGAGACCCAGTACTTC.

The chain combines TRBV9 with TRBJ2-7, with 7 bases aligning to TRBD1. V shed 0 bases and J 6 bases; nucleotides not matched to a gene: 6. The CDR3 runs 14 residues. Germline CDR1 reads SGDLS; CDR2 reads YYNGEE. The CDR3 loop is CASSVGQGSTEQYF. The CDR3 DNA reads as TGTGCCAGCAGCGTAGGACAGGGTTCGACCGAGCAGTACTTC.

The CDR3 DNA sequence: TGCGCCAGCAGTGAGGTAGCCCGCTCCTACAATGAGCAGTTCTTC. This gives the protein CASSEVARSYNEQFF. This chain connects TRBV10-1 to TRBJ2-1; D gene unclear. Per the germline V gene, CDR1 is WNHNN and CDR2 is SYGVQD (reference sequence). The CDR3 loop spans 15 amino acids. Trimming left V 2 bases short and J 0 bases short, with 8 bases between.

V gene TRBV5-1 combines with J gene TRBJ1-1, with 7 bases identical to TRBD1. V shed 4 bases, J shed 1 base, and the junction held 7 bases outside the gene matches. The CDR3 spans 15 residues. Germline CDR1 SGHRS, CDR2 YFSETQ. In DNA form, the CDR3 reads TGCGCCAGCAGCCAGTCGGGACAGACGAACACTGAAGCTTTCTTT. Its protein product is CASSQSGQTNTEAFF.

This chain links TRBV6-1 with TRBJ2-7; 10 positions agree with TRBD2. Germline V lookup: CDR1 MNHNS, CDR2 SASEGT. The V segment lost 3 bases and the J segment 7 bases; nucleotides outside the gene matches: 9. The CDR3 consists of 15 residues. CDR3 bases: TGTGCCAGCAGTGAGTTACCGGGACTAGCGTGGGAGCAGTACTTC. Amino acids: CASSELPGLAWEQYF.

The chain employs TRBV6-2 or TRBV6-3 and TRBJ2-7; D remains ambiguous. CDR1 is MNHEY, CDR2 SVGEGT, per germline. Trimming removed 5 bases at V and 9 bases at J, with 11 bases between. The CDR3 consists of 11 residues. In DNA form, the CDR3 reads TGTGCCAGCAGTACCTGGAATTGGCAGTACTTC. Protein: CASSTWNWQYF.

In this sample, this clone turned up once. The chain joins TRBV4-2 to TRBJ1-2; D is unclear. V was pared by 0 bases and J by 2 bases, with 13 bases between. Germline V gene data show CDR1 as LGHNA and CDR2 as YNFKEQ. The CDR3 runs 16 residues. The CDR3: CASSQDRWYSNYGYTF. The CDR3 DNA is TGTGCCAGCAGCCAAGATCGGTGGTACAGCAACTATGGCTACACCTTC.

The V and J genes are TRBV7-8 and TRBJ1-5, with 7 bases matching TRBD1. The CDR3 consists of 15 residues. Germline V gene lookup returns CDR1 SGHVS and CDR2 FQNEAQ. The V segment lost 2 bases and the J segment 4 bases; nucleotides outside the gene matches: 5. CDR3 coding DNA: TGTGCCAGCAGCTTAATCCCGGGACAGAATCAGCCCCAGCATTTT. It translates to CASSLIPGQNQPQHF.

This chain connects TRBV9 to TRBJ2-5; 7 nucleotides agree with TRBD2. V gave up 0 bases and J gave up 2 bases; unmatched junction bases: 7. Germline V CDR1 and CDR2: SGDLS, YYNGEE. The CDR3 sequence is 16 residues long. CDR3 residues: CASSVVSSGEQETQYF. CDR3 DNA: TGTGCCAGCAGCGTAGTCTCTAGCGGAGAGCAAGAGACCCAGTACTTC. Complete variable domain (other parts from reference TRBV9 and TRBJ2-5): DSGVTQTPKHLITATGQRVTLRCSPRSGDLSVYWYQQSLDQGLQFLIQYYNGEERAKGNILERFSAQQFPDLHSELNLSSLELGDSALYFCASSVVSSGEQETQYFGPGTRLLVL.

CDR3 nucleotides: TGTGCCAGTAGTATAGAGAGGGGTCGGACGAGGTGGACTGAAGCTTTCTTT. It encodes CASSIERGRTRWTEAFF. The gene calls are TRBV19 and TRBJ1-1; a weak D match, TRBD1 (5 bases). V lost 0 bases, J lost 5 bases, and 19 bases lay in between. The V gene's germline CDR1 is LNHDA and CDR2 SQIVND (reference sequence). The CDR3 spans 17 residues.

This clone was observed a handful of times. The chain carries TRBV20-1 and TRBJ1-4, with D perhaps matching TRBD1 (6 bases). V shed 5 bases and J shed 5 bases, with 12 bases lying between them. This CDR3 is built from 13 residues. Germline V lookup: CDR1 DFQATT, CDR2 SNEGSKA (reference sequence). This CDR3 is CSARGDINEKLFF. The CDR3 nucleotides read TGCAGTGCTCGTGGGGACATAAATGAAAAACTGTTTTTT.

CDR3 DNA: TGTGCCAGCCGGCAAGGATACAATGAGCAGTTCTTC. Encoded protein: CASRQGYNEQFF. The V call is TRBV6-5, the J call TRBJ2-1, with no clear D. The ends were cut back, 8 bases at V and 4 bases at J, with 9 bases in the middle. The CDR3 runs 12 residues. CDR1 and CDR2 (germline): MNHEY, SVGAGI.

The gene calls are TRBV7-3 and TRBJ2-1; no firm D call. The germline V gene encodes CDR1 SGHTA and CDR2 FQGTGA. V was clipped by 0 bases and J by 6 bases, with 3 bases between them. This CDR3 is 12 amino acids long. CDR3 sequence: CASSLTGNEQFF. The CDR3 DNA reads TGTGCCAGCAGCTTAACGGGCAATGAGCAGTTCTTC.

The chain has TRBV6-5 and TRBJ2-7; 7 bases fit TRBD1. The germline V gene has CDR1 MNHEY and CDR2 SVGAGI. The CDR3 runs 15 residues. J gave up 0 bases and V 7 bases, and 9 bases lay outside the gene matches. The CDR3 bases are TGTGCCAGCACCGAACAGACAGGGCCCTCCTACGAGCAGTACTTC. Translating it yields CASTEQTGPSYEQYF.

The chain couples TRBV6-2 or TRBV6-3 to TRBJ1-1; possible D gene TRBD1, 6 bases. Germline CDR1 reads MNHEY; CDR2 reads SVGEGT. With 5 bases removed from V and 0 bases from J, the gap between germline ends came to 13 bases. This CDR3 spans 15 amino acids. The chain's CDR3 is CASSKRTVLNTEAFF. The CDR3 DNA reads TGTGCCAGCAGTAAGCGGACAGTCTTGAACACTGAAGCTTTCTTT.

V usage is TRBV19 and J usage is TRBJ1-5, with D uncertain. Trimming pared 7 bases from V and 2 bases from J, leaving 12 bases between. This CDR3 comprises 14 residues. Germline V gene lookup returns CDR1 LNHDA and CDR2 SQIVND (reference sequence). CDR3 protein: CASKRVGGNQPQHF. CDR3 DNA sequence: TGTGCCAGTAAACGGGTCGGGGGCAATCAGCCCCAGCATTTT.

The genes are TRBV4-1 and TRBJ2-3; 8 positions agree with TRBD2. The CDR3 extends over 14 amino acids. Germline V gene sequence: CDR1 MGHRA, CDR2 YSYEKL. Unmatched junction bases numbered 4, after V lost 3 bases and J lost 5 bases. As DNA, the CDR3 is TGCGCCAGCAGCCATTTAGCGGGGATAGATACGCAGTATTTT. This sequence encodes CASSHLAGIDTQYF.

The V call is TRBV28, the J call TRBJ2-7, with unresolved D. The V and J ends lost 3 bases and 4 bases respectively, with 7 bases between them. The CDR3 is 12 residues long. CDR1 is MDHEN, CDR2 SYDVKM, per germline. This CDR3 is CASSFQVYEQYF. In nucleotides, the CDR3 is TGTGCCAGCAGTTTCCAAGTATACGAGCAGTACTTC.

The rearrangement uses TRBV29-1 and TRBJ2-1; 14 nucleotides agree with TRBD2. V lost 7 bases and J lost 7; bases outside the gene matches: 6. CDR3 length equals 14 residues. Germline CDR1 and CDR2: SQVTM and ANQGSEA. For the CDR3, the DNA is TGCAGCGGAAAGGGACTAGCGGGAGATAATGAGCAGTTCTTC. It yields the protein CSGKGLAGDNEQFF.